These 24 T cell receptor beta chains were sequenced from one sample in a study of blood T cell repertoires in COVID-19. The protocol was immunoSEQ multiplex PCR, while the TCRdb copy is restricted to in-frame clones and leaves out a portion. The sample carries more than 200,000 clones, 85% to 90% recorded once. Input material: peripheral blood. All receptors come from a woman in her sixties with COVID-19, enrolled during active disease.

The rearrangement joins TRBV11-2 to TRBJ2-1; no definite D call. The CDR3 extends over 13 amino acids. Trimming shortened V by 3 bases and J by 4 bases, and 7 bases separated the two germline ends. The germline V gene has CDR1 SGHAT and CDR2 FQNNGV. As DNA, the CDR3 is TGTGCCAGCAGCTTCGGAGATTACAATGAGCAGTTCTTC. Its protein is CASSFGDYNEQFF.

This clone appeared once. The chain is built from TRBV19 and TRBJ2-5; no reliable D call. V was cut by 1 base and J by 5 bases, with 5 bases left in between. The CDR3 extends over 12 amino acids. Per germline, CDR1 LNHDA and CDR2 SQIVND (reference sequence). The CDR3 DNA reads TGTGCCAGTAGTATAGGCGTGGAGACCCAGTACTTC. Its protein product is CASSIGVETQYF.

The J gene is TRBJ2-3, the V gene TRBV4-3; 11 nucleotides match TRBD2. Germline V lookup: CDR1 LGHNA, CDR2 YSLEER. The junction had 1 base not matched to a gene; V was cut back by 3 bases and J by 2 bases. CDR3 size: 15 residues. CDR3 residues: CASSQGLADTDTQYF. In DNA form, the CDR3 reads TGCGCCAGCAGCCAGGGACTAGCGGACACAGATACGCAGTATTTT.

This chain uses TRBV4-1 with TRBJ2-1; 11 bases fit TRBD2. With V trimmed by 3 bases and J by 5 bases, 9 bases remained unmatched. The CDR3 sequence is 17 residues long. CDR1 MGHRA and CDR2 YSYEKL come from the germline V gene. The chain's CDR3 is CASSHAPGLADNNEQFF. As DNA, the CDR3 is TGCGCCAGCAGCCATGCGCCGGGACTAGCGGATAACAATGAGCAGTTCTTC.

This chain uses TRBV6-5 with TRBJ1-1; no firm D call. V was pared by 7 bases and J by 5 bases, with 11 bases between. Germline V gene sequence: CDR1 MNHEY, CDR2 SVGAGI. The CDR3 runs 12 residues. CDR3 loop: CASTGVRTEAFF. The DNA for the CDR3 is TGTGCCAGCACCGGGGTTAGGACTGAAGCTTTCTTT.

The V and J genes are TRBV18 and TRBJ2-7, with 7 bases lining up with TRBD1. The length of the CDR3 is 14 residues. The V segment lost 4 bases and the J segment 2 bases; nucleotides outside the gene matches: 5. Germline loops: CDR1 KGHSH, CDR2 LQKENI. The CDR3 DNA reads as TGTGCCAGCTCACGACAGGGACCCACCTACGAGCAGTACTTC. Residues: CASSRQGPTYEQYF.

CDR3 DNA sequence: TGTGCCAGTAGTATTTATGGGGGGACTGGGGCCAACGTCCTGACTTTC. Translated, it gives CASSIYGGTGANVLTF. The chain uses TRBV19 and TRBJ2-6; possible D gene TRBD2, 6 bases. CDR3 size: 16 residues. Germline V gene lookup returns CDR1 LNHDA and CDR2 SQIVND (reference sequence). Trimming stripped 3 bases from V and 2 bases from J, with 11 bases between.

The rearrangement joins TRBV7-2 to TRBJ2-7, with 7 bases aligning to TRBD1. CDR3 length: 14 amino acids. Germline trimming cut 3 bases from V and 3 bases from J; bases unmatched to any gene: 5. Germline loops: CDR1 SGHTA, CDR2 FQGNSA. For the CDR3, the DNA is TGTGCCAGCAGCTTTAACAGGGGAAGCTACGAGCAGTACTTC. Amino acid sequence: CASSFNRGSYEQYF.

A single count supports this clone. The chain uses TRBV6-6 and TRBJ2-1; 7 nucleotides agree with TRBD1. Germline loops: CDR1 MNHNY, CDR2 SVGAGI (reference sequence). The CDR3 has 14 residues. J lost 8 bases, V lost 6 bases, and 10 bases had no gene match. The CDR3: CASRDRQGGYEQFF. The DNA for the CDR3 is TGTGCCAGCAGAGACCGACAGGGCGGCTATGAGCAGTTCTTC.

J is TRBJ2-5 and V is TRBV7-8; no firm D call. The V and J ends lost 5 bases and 5 bases respectively, with 12 bases between them. Germline values: CDR1 SGHVS, CDR2 FQNEAQ. This CDR3 has 13 amino acids. The CDR3 DNA reads TGTGCCAGCAGCCTTTGGGTCGGGGAGACCCAGTACTTC. It specifies CASSLWVGETQYF. The whole variable domain, filled in from reference TRBV7-8 and TRBJ2-5, reads GAGVSQSPRYKVAKRGQDVALRCDPISGHVSLFWYQQALGQGPEFLTYFQNEAQLDKSGLPSDRFFAERPEGSVSTLKIQRTQQEDSAVYLCASSLWVGETQYFGPGTRLLVL.

V usage is TRBV4-1 and J usage is TRBJ1-2, with a weak D call TRBD1 (6 bases). Trimming removed 0 bases at V and 8 bases at J, with 16 bases between. CDR1 and CDR2 from the germline V gene are MGHRA and YSYEKL. This CDR3 is built from 15 residues. The chain's CDR3 is CASSQDAAYREGYTF. The CDR3 DNA reads TGCGCCAGCAGCCAAGATGCGGCCTACAGGGAGGGCTACACCTTC.

Only one count was recorded for this clone. One end of the junction is discordant with germline, which a read error may explain. V gene TRBV19 combines with J gene TRBJ1-3; 8 bases match TRBD1. CDR3 length: 16 residues. CDR1 is LNHDA, CDR2 SQIVND, per germline (reference sequence). The CDR3: CASNRQGLSSGNTTYF. The CDR3 coding sequence is TGTGCCAGTAACCGACAGGGGCTTTCTTCTGGAAACACCACATATTTT.

Comment on this clone: The junction departs from germline at one end; a sequencing error may be responsible. V and J are TRBV12-3 or TRBV12-4 and TRBJ1-2, with D possibly matching TRBD1 (6 bases). The CDR3 spans 13 residues. The DNA for the CDR3 is TGTGCCAGCAGTTTATTCAGGGACACGGCAGCAGGCTTC. Translation: CASSLFRDTAAGF.

This clone appeared once. The rearrangement uses TRBV3-1 (or the pseudogene TRBV3-2) and TRBJ1-5, with D possibly matching TRBD1 (5 bases). Per the germline V gene, CDR1 is LGHDT and CDR2 is YNNKEL (reference sequence). V lost 0 bases to trimming and J lost 7 bases, with 7 bases between them. This CDR3 is 13 amino acids long. CDR3 in DNA: TGTGCCAGCAGCCAAGACAGGGCACAGCCCCAGCATTTT. Residues: CASSQDRAQPQHF.

This rearrangement joins TRBV7-2 to TRBJ2-3, with D perhaps matching TRBD2 (5 bases). V gave up 5 bases and J gave up 5 bases, with 14 bases separating them. There are 14 residues in the CDR3. Germline loops: CDR1 SGHTA, CDR2 FQGNSA. Written as DNA, the CDR3 is TGTGCCAGCAGCCCGGGGAGTTCTCGAGATACGCAGTATTTT. Translating it yields CASSPGSSRDTQYF.

This clone appeared a single time. Here the CDR3 DNA reads TGTGCCAGCAGCCAAGCACCGGCAGGGAAGGACACTGAAGCTTTCTTT. Translating it yields CASSQAPAGKDTEAFF. J is TRBJ1-1 and V is TRBV3-1 (or the pseudogene TRBV3-2), with TRBD1 as a possible D gene (5 bases). Trimming removed 1 base at V and 3 bases at J, with 15 bases between. CDR3 size: 16 residues. Germline CDR1 is LGHDT and CDR2 is YNNKEL (reference sequence).

V and J are TRBV4-2 and TRBJ1-5; no clear D gene. Germline V gene data show CDR1 as LGHNA and CDR2 as YNFKEQ. Deletions cut 4 bases from V and 0 bases from J, with 13 bases between. This CDR3 spans 16 amino acids. The CDR3 sequence is CASSRAGTSSNQPQHF. CDR3 nucleotide sequence: TGTGCCAGCAGCCGGGCTGGCACTTCTAGCAATCAGCCCCAGCATTTT.

This clone was seen only a few times. The chain combines TRBV15 with TRBJ2-3; perhaps TRBD2 as D (6 bases). V was pared by 3 bases and J by 4 bases, with 14 bases between. The V gene's germline CDR1 is LNHNV and CDR2 YYDKDF (reference sequence). The CDR3 spans 15 residues. For the CDR3, the DNA is TGTGCCACCAGCAGGGGGGAGGCAGGGCCAGATACGCAGTATTTT. Translated: CATSRGEAGPDTQYF. The variable domain in full, with the rest retrieved from reference TRBV15 and TRBJ2-3, is DAMVIQNPRYQVTQFGKPVTLSCSQTLNHNVMYWYQQKSSQAPKLLFHYYDKDFNNEADTPDNFQSRRPNTSFCFLDIRSPGLGDTAMYLCATSRGEAGPDTQYFGPGTRLTVL.

The rearrangement joins TRBV19 to TRBJ1-1; TRBD1 agrees at 7 bases. From germline, CDR1 is LNHDA and CDR2 SQIVND (reference sequence). Germline trimming cut 5 bases from V and 0 bases from J; bases unmatched to any gene: 6. CDR3 length: 15 amino acids. In DNA, the CDR3 is TGTGCCAGTAGTCCGGACAGGCTGATGAACACTGAAGCTTTCTTT. Amino acid sequence: CASSPDRLMNTEAFF.

J is TRBJ1-2 and V is TRBV7-9; no clear D. The CDR3 is 16 residues long. Germline assignment: CDR1 SEHNR and CDR2 FQNEAQ (reference sequence). The V end lost 1 base, the J end lost 0 bases, and 12 bases lay between the germline ends. DNA of the CDR3: TGTGCCAGCAGCTTAGATGGAGTCAGACCTAACTATGGCTACACCTTC. It translates to CASSLDGVRPNYGYTF. Variable domain in full (rest from reference TRBV7-9 and TRBJ1-2): DTGVSQNPRHKITKRGQNVTFRCDPISEHNRLYWYRQTLGQGPEFLTYFQNEAQLEKSRLLSDRFSAERPKGSFSTLEIQRTEQGDSAMYLCASSLDGVRPNYGYTFGSGTRLTVV.

V and J are TRBV3-1 (or the pseudogene TRBV3-2) and TRBJ2-3, with 12 bases lining up with TRBD1. This CDR3 is 15 amino acids long. The V segment lost 4 bases and the J segment 3 bases; nucleotides outside the gene matches: 2. The germline V gene encodes CDR1 LGHDT and CDR2 YNNKEL (reference sequence). The CDR3 coding sequence is TGTGCCAGCAGCCTGGGACAGGGGGCGACAGATACGCAGTATTTT. Encoded protein: CASSLGQGATDTQYF.

The chain uses TRBV9 and TRBJ2-2; TRBD2 matches at 12 bases. V was pared by 3 bases and J by 3 bases, with 6 bases of the junction left unmatched. CDR3 length: 17 residues. Germline V gene data show CDR1 as SGDLS and CDR2 as YYNGEE. The CDR3 DNA reads TGTGCCAGCAGCGCCGCGACTAGCGGGAGAGACACCGGGGAGCTGTTTTTT. Encoded protein: CASSAATSGRDTGELFF.

Only one count was recorded for this clone. CDR3 nucleotide sequence: TGTGCCAGCAGACCTACACAGAACTATGGCTACACCTTC. Its translation: CASRPTQNYGYTF. J is TRBJ1-2 and V is TRBV6-2 or TRBV6-3; D gene ambiguous. Per the germline V gene, CDR1 is MNHEY and CDR2 is SVGEGT. The CDR3 has 13 residues. V was clipped by 6 bases and J by 2 bases, with 10 bases between them.

The chain combines TRBV4-1 with TRBJ1-5, with a tentative D call TRBD1 (6 bases). Looked up from germline, CDR1 is MGHRA and CDR2 is YSYEKL. Deletions cut 3 bases from V and 2 bases from J, with 11 bases between. The CDR3 runs 15 residues. CDR3 in amino acids: CASSQAQGGNQPQHF. For the CDR3, the DNA is TGCGCCAGCAGCCAGGCACAGGGCGGCAATCAGCCCCAGCATTTT.